Reported below is one T cell receptor beta chain. What it binds is unknown. The data were taken from a study of blood T cells in healthy people across ages. V lost 5 bases to trimming and J lost 10 bases; unmatched junction nucleotides: 10. The CDR3 runs to 16 residues. Germline values: CDR1 ENHRY, CDR2 SYGVKD. Findings and caveats of the study: Significant beta diversity loss was already apparent by age roughly 38, declining roughly linearly.

A sample-barcoded 5' primer and a J-beta primer mix were used in a second PCR of about 7 to 12 cycles. Each CDR3 protein is one row after TCRdb ran MiXCR on the 5' RACE reads. This table holds about 290,000 distinct CDR3 sequences, less than 30% found once. This TCR was recovered from a woman in her 70s in good health. V gene TRBV10-3 combines with J gene TRBJ2-1; 14 nucleotides line up with TRBD2. Source material: blood. The CDR3 loop is CAISNPGTSGREEQFF. The CDR3, as DNA: TGTGCCATCAGTAACCCCGGGACTAGCGGGAGAGAGGAGCAGTTCTTC.